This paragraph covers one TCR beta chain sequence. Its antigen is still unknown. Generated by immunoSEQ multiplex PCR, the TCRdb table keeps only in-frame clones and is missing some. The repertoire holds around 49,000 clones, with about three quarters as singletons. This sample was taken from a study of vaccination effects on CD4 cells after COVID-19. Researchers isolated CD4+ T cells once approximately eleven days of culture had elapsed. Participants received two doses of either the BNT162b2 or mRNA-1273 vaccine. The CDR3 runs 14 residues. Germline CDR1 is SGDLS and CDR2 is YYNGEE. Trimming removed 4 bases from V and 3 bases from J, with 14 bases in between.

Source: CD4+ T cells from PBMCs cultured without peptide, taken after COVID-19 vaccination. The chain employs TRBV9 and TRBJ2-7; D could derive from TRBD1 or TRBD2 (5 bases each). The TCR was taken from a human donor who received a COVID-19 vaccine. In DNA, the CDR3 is TGTGCCAGCAGCCCTGGGACGGTGGGCTACGAGCAGTACTTC. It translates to CASSPGTVGYEQYF.